This TCR beta chain was identified during a study of cytotoxic CD8 clonotypes in ibrutinib-treated CLL (dated by TCRdb to the early 2020s). In terms of the full investigation: The cohort had 11 to 12 relapsed/refractory and 15 treatment-naive patients; some 17 were IGHV unmutated. All remission and progressive disease samples were collected while patients were still receiving ibrutinib. Cryopreserved peripheral blood mononuclear cells were obtained prior to treatment, at the time of response, and at either disease progression or sustained remission. Longitudinal samples were available for about 30% of the 86 trial participants. The response samples were drawn at a median of 12 months into treatment, with a range of about 6 to 40 months. Partial responses were observed in about 25 patients and complete responses in 2; after a median follow-up of about 69 months, remission was maintained in roughly 14 patients and progression was observed in some 12. An average of 255,043 productive templates and 94,082 productive rearrangements was obtained per sample.

What the study reported, not specific to this receptor: At ibrutinib response clonality went up, during sustained remission it held steady, and at progression it dropped back toward baseline. Sampling times were not matched between patients in sustained remission and patients whose disease was progressing, and lymph node repertoires were not examined. Public clonotypes were found to be uncommon and were observed to contract or remain stable during treatment; the increase in clonality was shown to reflect expansion of private clonotypes at ibrutinib response. Baseline clonality exceeded that of age-matched healthy donors and correlated strongly with circulating CD8+ T-cell counts.

On a MiSeq, deep resolution sequencing aimed for a depth between 1 in 1 million and 1 in 200,000 T cells, with each clonotype covered 10x on average. TCR beta libraries were generated with the immunoSEQ hsTCRB Kit. The authors' analysis ran thus. The data were analyzed with ImmunoSEQ Analyzer and ImmunoSEQ Data Assistant, and V, D and J gene assignments followed IMGT definitions. Clonality, which ranges from 0 to 1, was calculated by subtracting the normalized Shannon entropy of productive rearrangement frequencies from one. Only overrepresented clonotypes making up at least 0.05% of each patient's repertoire were included in the public clonotype analysis. Some 13 age-matched healthy donor repertoires from immuneACCESS were used as controls for clonality. TCRdb provides this immuneACCESS table in a form limited to in-frame rearrangements. Some clones are lacking; in checked studies, under half of them reflect an unresolved V gene, and why the rest are absent is not known. The V and J calls and clone size are taken from that table; D and trimming were inferred from the DNA. Recorded for this sample are some 160,000 clones; 81% of them occurred a single time. The ten most abundant clones make up over 2% of the sample.

CDR1 and CDR2, per the germline V gene, are WSHSY and SAAADI. The CDR3 holds 15 amino acids from the cysteine to the phenylalanine. The DNA shown is the 45-base CDR3, in frame from base 1. Between the V and J ends, shortened by 0 bases and 3 bases respectively, the junction contains 12 bases. As for this clone: Which antigen it targets is not known. No base quality values were provided; no much bigger clone lies one nucleotide off.

The time point label, read with the paper, signifies: more than 10 months on ibrutinib. For TCR beta library preparation, approximately 1.8 micrograms of genomic DNA was extracted from cryopreserved PBMCs. Longitudinal blood samples from CLL patients on ibrutinib monotherapy underwent high-throughput TCR beta sequencing. The patients took part in an open-label, single-center phase 2 trial of ibrutinib monotherapy. The chain is made from TRBV10-2 and TRBJ2-7; matching of 7 bases hints at TRBD2 as the D gene. The specimen was PBMCs, collected after 12 months of ibrutinib treatment. The receptor was isolated from a human donor with chronic lymphocytic leukemia. CDR3 loop: CASSESGGGGYEQYF. DNA sequence: TGCGCCAGCAGTGAGTCCGGGGGAGGGGGCTACGAGCAGTACTTC.